The rows below give T cell receptor beta chains drawn from one sample of a study of T cells after yellow fever vaccination. TCRdb fed the 5' RACE reads into MiXCR, producing one record per CDR3 protein. The profile covers more than 200,000 distinct CDR3 sequences, with about 3.7% appearing a single time and under 20% taken by the ten largest. Sequences were derived from PBMCs, sampled 15 days after the yellow fever booster vaccination. Receptors originate from a man younger than 35 who received the YFV17D yellow fever vaccine. CDR3s include the opening cysteine and the closing phenylalanine or tryptophan. Each record gives: D gene, clone size, V gene, J gene, CDR3 protein, CDR3 DNA. A D gene is named only where the DNA matches it firmly. Clone size is stated in some rows and not others, as once, few, many or a class when expanded.

>.|many|TRBV2|TRBJ2-7
CASSEIYGREQYF
TGTGCCAGCAGTGAAATATATGGGCGCGAGCAGTACTTC
>.|many|TRBV5-1|TRBJ1-1
CASSPFGHPKPFF
TGCGCCAGCAGCCCCTTTGGACACCCGAAACCTTTCTTT
>TRBD2|few|TRBV5-4|TRBJ2-5
CASSLVAGGLKTQYF
TGTGCCAGCAGCTTGGTGGCGGGGGGCTTGAAGACCCAGTACTTC
>TRBD1|many|TRBV29-1|TRBJ2-5
CSVEVLHEPPDRGEETQYF
TGCAGCGTTGAAGTTCTCCATGAGCCTCCGGACAGGGGGGAAGAGACCCAGTACTTC
>.|many|TRBV6-2/TRBV6-3|TRBJ1-1
CASSYGGQNTEAFF
TGTGCCAGCAGTTATGGGGGTCAGAACACTGAAGCTTTCTTT
>.|many|TRBV27|TRBJ2-1
CATSVRGTSSYNEQFF
TGTGCCACCTCGGTGAGGGGGACCTCCTCCTACAATGAGCAGTTCTTC
>.|many|TRBV29-1|TRBJ1-2
CSVEGTTAPNYGYTF
TGCAGCGTTGAAGGGACTACAGCTCCTAACTATGGCTACACCTTC
>.|many|TRBV11-2|TRBJ2-1
CASSLGSANNEQFF
TGTGCCAGCAGCTTAGGGAGCGCCAACAATGAGCAGTTCTTC
>.|many|TRBV6-6|TRBJ1-1
CASSPPGYEAFF
TGTGCCAGCAGTCCGCCGGGCTATGAAGCTTTCTTT
>.|many|TRBV5-1|TRBJ2-3
CASSGQGGSDTQYF
TGCGCCAGCTCTGGACAGGGAGGGTCAGATACGCAGTATTTT
>.|many|TRBV7-2|TRBJ2-2
CASSLFSVTGELFF
TGTGCCAGCAGCCTCTTTTCGGTAACCGGGGAGCTGTTTTTT
>TRBD2|few|TRBV5-4|TRBJ2-2
CASSPGGADTGELFF
TGTGCCAGCAGCCCGGGGGGGGCGGACACCGGGGAGCTGTTTTTT
>.|.|TRBV12-3/TRBV12-4|TRBJ1-2
CASSPGAHYGYTF
TGTGCCAGCAGCCCCGGGGCTCACTATGGCTACACCTTC
>.|many|TRBV20-1|TRBJ1-4
CSARTGFEEEKLFF
TGCAGTGCTAGAACGGGGTTCGAGGAAGAAAAACTGTTTTTT
>.|many|TRBV5-6|TRBJ2-5
CASSLGPGIGETQYF
TGTGCCAGCAGCTTAGGCCCGGGGATCGGCGAGACCCAGTACTTC
>.|many|TRBV5-1|TRBJ2-3
CASSLVPGPHADTQYF
TGCGCCAGCAGCTTGGTTCCGGGACCTCACGCAGATACGCAGTATTTT
>TRBD1|many|TRBV5-1|TRBJ2-3
CASSPEPTGGKDTQYF
TGCGCCAGCAGCCCAGAGCCGACAGGGGGCAAGGATACGCAGTATTTT
>TRBD2|many|TRBV7-3|TRBJ2-3
CASSRTSGGIDTQYF
TGTGCCAGCAGCCGGACTAGCGGGGGCATTGATACGCAGTATTTT
>.|many|TRBV11-2|TRBJ2-1
CASSTTTYTQFF
TGTGCCAGCAGCACAACGACGTATACTCAGTTCTTC
>TRBD2|many|TRBV7-3|TRBJ2-3
CASSWTSGGTYTDTQYF
TGTGCCAGCAGCTGGACTAGCGGGGGGACCTACACAGATACGCAGTATTTT
>TRBD1|many|TRBV15|TRBJ1-1
CATSMDRGTEAFF
TGTGCCACCAGCATGGACAGGGGGACTGAAGCTTTCTTT
>TRBD1|many|TRBV12-3/TRBV12-4|TRBJ2-2
CASRIQGFTGELFF
TGTGCCAGCAGAATACAGGGGTTCACCGGGGAGCTGTTTTTT
>TRBD2|many|TRBV15|TRBJ2-3
CATSRDSGGGRTDTQYF
TGTGCCACCAGCAGAGATTCGGGCGGGGGGCGCACAGATACGCAGTATTTT
>TRBD2|many|TRBV4-1|TRBJ2-3
CASSPGTSADTQYF
TGCGCCAGCAGCCCCGGGACTAGTGCAGATACGCAGTATTTT
>TRBD2|few|TRBV28|TRBJ2-3
CASSSDGVAGVGGTDTQYF
TGTGCCAGCAGCTCAGATGGGGTAGCGGGGGTCGGGGGGACAGATACGCAGTATTTT
>.|many|TRBV27|TRBJ2-2
CASSRPLSRELFF
TGTGCCAGCAGCCGACCACTCAGTCGGGAGCTGTTTTTT
>TRBD1|few|TRBV23-1|TRBJ2-7
CASDRQGAYPYEQYF
TGCGCCAGCGACCGACAGGGGGCTTACCCCTACGAGCAGTACTTC
>.|many|TRBV15|TRBJ2-5
CATSRDGGEETQYF
TGTGCCACCAGCAGAGATGGGGGCGAGGAGACCCAGTACTTC
>TRBD2|many|TRBV5-6|TRBJ2-1
CASSPTSGLYNEQFF
TGTGCCAGCAGCCCGACTAGCGGCCTATACAATGAGCAGTTCTTC
>.|many|TRBV13|TRBJ1-6
CASRTGGSPLHF
TGTGCCAGCAGGACTGGGGGTTCACCCCTCCACTTT
>TRBD2|many|TRBV4-3|TRBJ2-1
CASSQELAGAYNEQFF
TGCGCCAGCAGCCAGGAACTAGCGGGGGCCTACAATGAGCAGTTCTTC
>.|.|TRBV5-1|TRBJ1-1
CASSLSRGTHTEAFF
TGCGCCAGCAGCTTGTCCCGGGGGACACACACTGAAGCTTTCTTT
>.|many|TRBV7-9|TRBJ2-1
CASTTSAVKSRSYNEQFF
TGTGCCAGCACCACTTCCGCTGTCAAGTCCAGATCCTACAATGAGCAGTTCTTC
>.|many|TRBV28|TRBJ1-2
CASRQPGPRGYGYTF
TGTGCCAGCAGGCAACCGGGACCCCGAGGGTATGGCTACACCTTC
>.|.|TRBV18|TRBJ1-1
CASSPPVNTEAFF
TGTGCCAGCTCACCACCGGTGAACACTGAAGCTTTCTTT
>TRBD2|many|TRBV18|TRBJ2-5
CASSPPGGETQYF
TGTGCCAGCAGCCCGCCGGGGGGTGAGACCCAGTACTTC
>TRBD2|many|TRBV7-2|TRBJ2-1
CASSPGGTSGGNYNEQFF
TGTGCCAGCAGCCCAGGGGGGACTAGCGGGGGGAACTACAATGAGCAGTTCTTC
>.|many|TRBV7-9|TRBJ2-2
CASKYLPGGELFF
TGTGCCAGCAAGTATTTGCCTGGCGGGGAGCTGTTTTTT
>TRBD1|many|TRBV4-1|TRBJ2-2
CASSRDSGNTGELFF
TGCGCCAGCTCCCGGGACAGCGGGAACACCGGGGAGCTGTTTTTT
>TRBD1|few|TRBV18|TRBJ2-3
CASSPPPGQSTDTQYF
TGTGCCAGCTCACCACCTCCGGGACAGAGCACAGATACGCAGTATTTT
>.|many|TRBV4-3|TRBJ2-3
CASSQVMEVGTDTQYF
TGCGCCAGCAGCCAAGTAATGGAGGTTGGCACAGATACGCAGTATTTT
>.|many|TRBV6-2/TRBV6-3|TRBJ1-2
CASSYAENYGYTF
TGTGCCAGCAGTTACGCAGAAAACTATGGCTACACCTTC
>TRBD1|many|TRBV29-1|TRBJ2-7
CSVKGQGEAYEQYF
TGCAGCGTTAAGGGCCAGGGGGAAGCCTACGAGCAGTACTTC
>TRBD1|.|TRBV4-1|TRBJ1-2
CASSPTGKEEYGYTF
TGCGCCAGCAGCCCGACAGGGAAGGAGGAGTATGGCTACACCTTC
>.|many|TRBV13|TRBJ1-6
CASSPPGLPNSPLHF
TGTGCCAGCAGTCCTCCGGGATTGCCCAATTCACCCCTCCACTTT
>.|many|TRBV20-1|TRBJ2-3
CSASLQDTQYF
TGCAGTGCTAGTCTCCAAGATACGCAGTATTTT
>TRBD2|.|TRBV20-1|TRBJ2-1
CSARQESGARWGSYNEQFF
TGCAGTGCTAGACAGGAAAGCGGGGCGCGATGGGGCTCCTACAATGAGCAGTTCTTC
>TRBD1|many|TRBV7-9|TRBJ1-2
CASRTGVAGYTF
TGTGCCAGTCGGACAGGGGTGGCTGGCTACACCTTC
>.|.|TRBV12-3/TRBV12-4|TRBJ1-4
CAIRGRNEKLFF
TGTGCCATCCGCGGCAGGAATGAAAAACTGTTTTTT
>.|many|TRBV5-1|TRBJ2-1
CASSLAGQFYNEQFF
TGCGCCAGCAGCTTGGCCGGTCAATTCTACAATGAGCAGTTCTTC